A selection of T cell receptor beta chains follows, all from one sample in a study of molecular identifiers for immune sequencing clone quantification. TCRdb reprocessed the PCR reads with MiXCR, giving one entry per CDR3 protein. The data contain about 70,000 distinct CDR3 sequences, 15% to 20% of them seen just once; the ten biggest clones take up about 1.5%. The material sequenced was naive CD8+ T cells from blood, with Jurkat cell RNA spiked in. Source of these receptors: a human donor in good health. Some libraries in this study had Jurkat cell RNA spiked in. Each CDR3 is given with its conserved first and last residue. Fields, in order: D gene, J gene, V gene, clone size, CDR3 DNA, CDR3 protein. The D gene is left open where the match is weak. Only some rows state a clone size, as once, few, many or a class for expanded clones.

D: -; J: TRBJ2-1; V: TRBV12-3/TRBV12-4; size: few; DNA: TGTGCCAGCAGTTTGGGTGGATGGAATGAGCAGTTCTTC; CDR3: CASSLGGWNEQFF
D: -; J: TRBJ2-7; V: TRBV11-2; size: few; DNA: TGTGCCAGCAGCTTAGGGGCAGGAGGGCTTGACGAGCAGTACTTC; CDR3: CASSLGAGGLDEQYF
D: TRBD1; J: TRBJ2-2; V: TRBV29-1; size: many; DNA: TGCAGCGTAAGGACAGGGAACACCGGGGAGCTGTTTTTT; CDR3: CSVRTGNTGELFF
D: TRBD2; J: TRBJ2-7; V: TRBV2; size: many; DNA: TGTGCCATCGGACTAGCGGAGACCTCCTACGAGCAGTACTTC; CDR3: CAIGLAETSYEQYF
D: -; J: TRBJ2-7; V: TRBV10-3; size: many; DNA: TGTGCCGGGGCCGGGTCTACTTCCTACGAGCAGTACTTC; CDR3: CAGAGSTSYEQYF
D: -; J: TRBJ2-5; V: TRBV14; size: many; DNA: TGTGCCAGCAGTCAGCGAAGTATACAAGAGACCCAGTACTTC; CDR3: CASSQRSIQETQYF
D: TRBD2; J: TRBJ2-3; V: TRBV7-9; size: many; DNA: TGTGCCAGCAGCATATCGACTAGCGGGAGTACAGATACGCAGTATTTT; CDR3: CASSISTSGSTDTQYF
D: -; J: TRBJ2-7; V: TRBV19; size: many; DNA: TGTGCCAGTAGTATAGAGGCCGCGAGCTCCTACGAGCAGTACTTC; CDR3: CASSIEAASSYEQYF
D: TRBD2; J: TRBJ2-3; V: TRBV2; size: -; DNA: TGTGCCAGCAGTGTTGGGGCGGGAGACGCAGATACGCAGTATTTT; CDR3: CASSVGAGDADTQYF
D: TRBD2; J: TRBJ2-5; V: TRBV7-8; size: many; DNA: TGTGCCAGCAGCCCCCCAGGACTAGCGGAGGCGGAGACCCAGTACTTC; CDR3: CASSPPGLAEAETQYF